The 29 T cell receptor beta chains presented below share a single source sample, sequenced in a study of regulatory T cells. The study's findings and limits: Hydrophobic residues at CDR3 positions 6 and 7 were enriched in conventional CD4+ T cells of CD3G-deficient patients.

Amplification used 52 TRBV primers and 13 TRBJ primers. Only in-frame clones appear in the TCRdb table, and some are missing; sequencing was by immunoSEQ multiplex PCR. This table holds about 34,000 clones, 93% found once. For these receptors, no antigen is known. Input material: conventional CD4+ T cells sorted from blood. The receptor set was obtained from a child aged 2-15 years with CD3G deficiency.

This chain joins TRBV28 and TRBJ1-1; D gene unclear. V lost 4 bases, J lost 0 bases, and 3 bases lay in between. CDR3 length: 12 amino acids. Germline V gives CDR1 MDHEN, CDR2 SYDVKM. CDR3 region: CASSSMNTEAFF. Written as DNA, the CDR3 is TGTGCCAGCAGTTCGATGAACACTGAAGCTTTCTTT.

This clone was seen once. The rearrangement links TRBV5-1 to TRBJ2-1; 7 bases are shared with TRBD1. Germline trimming cut 0 bases from V and 13 bases from J; bases unmatched to any gene: 7. The CDR3 consists of 13 residues. Germline V lookup: CDR1 SGHRS, CDR2 YFSETQ. CDR3 protein: CASSLALRDSQFF. Written as DNA, the CDR3 is TGCGCCAGCAGCTTGGCCCTCCGGGACAGTCAGTTCTTC.

The rearrangement joins TRBV6-1 to TRBJ2-3; D is perhaps TRBD2 (5 bases). Germline CDR1 and CDR2: MNHNS and SASEGT. The length of the CDR3 is 15 residues. Trimming cost V 6 bases and J 1 base, with 14 bases left between them. CDR3 nucleotides: TGTGCCAGCAGCCTACTAGGTAGAGGCACAGATACGCAGTATTTT. Protein: CASSLLGRGTDTQYF.

The V and J genes are TRBV19 and TRBJ2-1, with 10 bases that match TRBD2. Germline V gene lookup returns CDR1 LNHDA and CDR2 SQIVND (reference sequence). The CDR3 is made up of 14 amino acids. Trimming removed 8 bases from V and 7 bases from J; junction bases left unmatched: 8. CDR3 in DNA: TGTGCCAGTCGGGCTAGCGGGAGTAATAATGAGCAGTTCTTC. Its translation is CASRASGSNNEQFF.

The chain couples TRBV28 to TRBJ1-5; a weak D match, TRBD1 (6 bases). Trimming removed 5 bases from V and 7 bases from J, with 18 bases in between. The length of the CDR3 is 15 residues. The germline CDR1 and CDR2 sequences are MDHEN and SYDVKM. The CDR3 sequence is CASSPHRVLAQPQHF. For the CDR3, the DNA is TGTGCCAGCAGTCCCCACAGGGTATTAGCCCAGCCCCAGCATTTT.

This clone is a singleton in its sample. V is TRBV6-1 and J is TRBJ2-1; 9 bases agree with TRBD2. After removal of 4 bases from V and 3 bases from J, the junction contained 7 bases not matched to a gene. The length of the CDR3 is 16 residues. The germline gives CDR1 MNHNS, CDR2 SASEGT. CDR3 DNA sequence: TGTGCCAGCAGTGTTCTTAGCGGGAGATACTACAATGAGCAGTTCTTC. Its protein is CASSVLSGRYYNEQFF.

The chain recombines TRBV19 with TRBJ2-1; the match to TRBD2 covers 13 bases. The germline CDR1 and CDR2 sequences are LNHDA and SQIVND (reference sequence). V shed 5 bases and J 5 bases; nucleotides not matched to a gene: 6. CDR3 length equals 16 residues. CDR3 loop: CASSDRLAGGNNEQFF. In DNA, the CDR3 is TGTGCCAGTAGTGACCGACTAGCGGGAGGTAACAATGAGCAGTTCTTC. Looking up the rest from reference TRBV19 and TRBJ2-1 gives the full variable domain: DGGITQSPKYLFRKEGQNVTLSCEQNLNHDAMYWYRQDPGQGLRLIYYSQIVNDFQKGDIAEGYSVSREKKESFPLTVTSAQKNPTAFYLCASSDRLAGGNNEQFFGPGTRLTVL.

The chain couples TRBV6-6 to TRBJ1-1, with D unresolved. The CDR3 length is 15 residues. V was clipped by 2 bases and J by 3 bases, with 13 bases between them. CDR1 and CDR2 from the germline V gene are MNHNY and SVGAGI (reference sequence). The chain's CDR3 is CASSYQGPADTEAFF. The DNA of the CDR3 is TGTGCCAGCAGTTACCAAGGCCCTGCGGACACTGAAGCTTTCTTT.

The CDR3 coding sequence is TGTGCCAGCAGCTCAGGAGGTTCGAATGGCTACACCTTC. As protein: CASSSGGSNGYTF. This chain joins TRBV7-9 and TRBJ1-2; D remains unclear. Trimming left V 4 bases short and J 6 bases short, with 12 bases between. This CDR3 comprises 13 residues. Germline lookup yields CDR1 SEHNR and CDR2 FQNEAQ (reference sequence).

The CDR3 DNA reads as TGTGCCAGCAGGAGGAGCGGGAGTAGGGACGAGCAGTACTTC. Protein: CASRRSGSRDEQYF. The rearrangement uses TRBV28 and TRBJ2-5, with 8 bases lining up with TRBD2. The closer fit of TRBJ2-7 to the DNA end suggests the J call may be wrong. The germline V gene has CDR1 MDHEN and CDR2 SYDVKM. CDR3 size: 14 residues.

This chain uses TRBV28 with TRBJ2-7; 14 positions agree with TRBD2. There are 17 residues in the CDR3. From germline, CDR1 is MDHEN and CDR2 SYDVKM. V dropped 8 bases and J dropped 3; count of bases not matched to a gene: 12. DNA of the CDR3: TGTGCCAGCCAATCTGGGACTAGCGGGAGTTCACTCTACGAGCAGTACTTC. It translates to CASQSGTSGSSLYEQYF.

A word on this clone: Other DNA sequences in the same sample also yield this CDR3. The V and J genes are TRBV28 and TRBJ2-4; D may be TRBD2 (6 bases). Per germline, CDR1 MDHEN and CDR2 SYDVKM. This CDR3 contains 14 residues. V was pared by 6 bases and J by 0 bases, with 9 bases between. The CDR3 is CASSFGGAKNIQYF. DNA for the CDR3: TGTGCCAGCAGCTTCGGGGGAGCCAAAAACATTCAGTACTTC.

The chain joins TRBV28 to TRBJ1-2; D is unclear. Germline V gene sequence: CDR1 MDHEN, CDR2 SYDVKM. The CDR3 is 15 amino acids. Trimming took 3 bases from V and 4 from J, leaving 15 bases between them. CDR3 coding DNA: TGTGCCAGCAGTTTCCTAGGCGGGGTTTCCTATGGCTACACCTTC. Encoded protein: CASSFLGGVSYGYTF.

The chain has TRBV18 and TRBJ2-5; D ambiguous. From germline, CDR1 is KGHSH and CDR2 LQKENI. The CDR3 loop spans 13 amino acids. Trimming took off 5 bases at V and 3 bases at J, with 10 bases between the two ends. In nucleotides, the CDR3 is TGTGCCAGCTCATCAGACCTTAAAGAGACCCAGTACTTC. Translated, it gives CASSSDLKETQYF.

A single count supports this clone. The chain carries TRBV28 and TRBJ1-5, with D perhaps TRBD1 (5 bases). The CDR3 runs to 15 residues. Germline V gene sequence: CDR1 MDHEN, CDR2 SYDVKM. V dropped 2 bases and J dropped 1 base, with 9 bases sitting between them. In DNA form, the CDR3 reads TGTGCCAGCAGTTTAGGACACTGGAGCAATCAGCCCCAGCATTTT. Protein: CASSLGHWSNQPQHF. The full variable domain, with the rest looked up from reference TRBV28 and TRBJ1-5, is DVKVTQSSRYLVKRTGEKVFLECVQDMDHENMFWYRQDPGLGLRLIYFSYDVKMKEKGDIPEGYSVSREKKERFSLILESASTNQTSMYLCASSLGHWSNQPQHFGDGTRLSIL.

The V gene is TRBV11-3, the J gene TRBJ2-1, with 15 bases fitting TRBD2. Looked up from germline, CDR1 is SGHNT and CDR2 is YENEEA. This CDR3 has 15 residues. Trimming took 5 bases from V and 10 from J; bases not matched to a gene: 6. The CDR3, as DNA: TGTGCCAGCAGCCCCGGACTAGCGGGAGGGGAGGAGCAGTTCTTC. Translated, it gives CASSPGLAGGEEQFF. The full variable domain, in which reference TRBV11-3 and TRBJ2-1 provide the parts outside the CDR3, is EAGVVQSPRYKIIEKKQPVAFWCNPISGHNTLYWYLQNLGQGPELLIRYENEEAVDDSQLPKDRFSAERLKGVDSTLKIQPAELGDSAVYLCASSPGLAGGEEQFFGPGTRLTVL.

The chain is built from TRBV13 and TRBJ2-5; 10 bases align to TRBD1. The J call may be incorrect, as the DNA end agrees better with TRBJ2-7. The CDR3 has 16 amino acids. The germline V gene has CDR1 PRHDT and CDR2 FYEKMQ (reference sequence). CDR3 sequence reads: CASSSSRDRGAYEQYF. In nucleotides, the CDR3 is TGTGCCAGCAGCTCCAGTCGGGACAGGGGCGCCTACGAGCAGTACTTC.

In this sample, this clone turned up once. The rearrangement uses TRBV18 and TRBJ2-7; TRBD1 agrees at 11 bases. CDR3 size: 15 residues. J was trimmed by 2 bases and V by 5 bases; bases with no gene match: 5. CDR1 is KGHSH and CDR2 is LQKENI in the germline V gene. This CDR3 is CASSFGTGGTYEQYF. The CDR3, as DNA: TGTGCCAGCTCATTCGGGACAGGGGGTACCTACGAGCAGTACTTC.

V usage is TRBV6-1 and J usage is TRBJ1-1, with D maybe TRBD1 (5 bases). CDR1 is MNHNS, CDR2 SASEGT, per germline. Deletions cut 5 bases from V and 5 bases from J, with 15 bases between. The CDR3 has 14 amino acids. In DNA form, the CDR3 reads TGTGCCAGCAGTCTGATTGGGGGGGGTACTGAAGCTTTCTTT. It codes for CASSLIGGGTEAFF.

The rearrangement joins TRBV18 to TRBJ2-1; 11 bases are a match to TRBD2. CDR3 length: 17 residues. CDR1 is KGHSH and CDR2 is LQKENI in the germline V gene. Trimming took 0 bases from V and 3 from J; bases not matched to a gene: 4. CDR3: CASSPPVGTSGYNEQFF. CDR3 DNA sequence: TGTGCCAGCTCACCACCGGTAGGGACTAGCGGCTACAATGAGCAGTTCTTC.

This clone was seen more than once but under ten times. This sequence joins TRBV28 and TRBJ2-7; 10 positions agree with TRBD2. The CDR3 is made up of 14 amino acids. Germline loops: CDR1 MDHEN, CDR2 SYDVKM. V shed 4 bases, J shed 6 bases, and the junction held 6 bases outside the gene matches. The CDR3 region has the DNA TGTGCCAGCAGTTCAGGGACTAGCGCCCGCGAGCAGTACTTC. Translated, it gives CASSSGTSAREQYF.

J is TRBJ2-4 and V is TRBV28; D remains unclear. V lost 4 bases, J lost 5 bases, and 12 bases lay in between. The CDR3 length is 14 residues. Germline V gene sequence: CDR1 MDHEN, CDR2 SYDVKM. This CDR3 reads CASSSVDRQNIQYF. CDR3 bases: TGTGCCAGCAGTTCCGTGGATCGGCAAAACATTCAGTACTTC.

The V and J genes are TRBV6-1 and TRBJ2-7; 7 nucleotides match TRBD1. Germline assignment: CDR1 MNHNS and CDR2 SASEGT. The CDR3 contains 17 residues. Trimming at V came to 4 bases and at J to 0 bases, leaving 12 bases not matched to a gene. DNA of the CDR3: TGTGCCAGCAGTGTACAAACCGGGACAGTACACTCCTACGAGCAGTACTTC. Translated, it gives CASSVQTGTVHSYEQYF.

This clone has only one observation. The rearrangement uses TRBV23-1 and TRBJ1-1; a possible D gene is TRBD1 (5 bases). TRBV23-1 is labeled an ORF, and its function is uncertain. The V gene lost 4 bases and the J gene lost 5 bases, with 17 bases spanning the gap. The CDR3 extends over 15 amino acids. CDR3 amino acids: CASSPDTTRGTEAFF. DNA of the CDR3: TGCGCCAGCAGTCCGGACACCACTCGGGGGACTGAAGCTTTCTTT.

The gene calls are TRBV19 and TRBJ1-1; 8 bases are a match to TRBD1. The CDR3 is made up of 14 amino acids. J lost 4 bases, V lost 4 bases, and 5 bases had no gene match. Germline CDR1 reads LNHDA; CDR2 reads SQIVND (reference sequence). DNA for the CDR3: TGTGCCAGTAGTAGGGACAGGTCCGCCACTGAAGCTTTCTTT. Amino acids: CASSRDRSATEAFF.

CDR3 nucleotides: TGTGCCAGCAGTTTGGGACCAAGAGAAGCTTTCTTT. Its translation: CASSLGPREAFF. The chain recombines TRBV6-6 with TRBJ1-1; D possibly corresponds to TRBD1 (5 bases). Germline V gene data show CDR1 as MNHNY and CDR2 as SVGAGI (reference sequence). CDR3 size: 12 residues. The V and J ends lost 4 bases and 8 bases respectively, with 11 bases between them.

The chain has TRBV30 and TRBJ2-3; TRBD2 aligns across 7 bases. The CDR3 totals 11 residues. Germline V gene data show CDR1 as GTSNPN and CDR2 as SVGIG (reference sequence). V was pared by 5 bases and J by 9 bases, with 5 bases of the junction left unmatched. The CDR3 region has the DNA TGTGCCTGGCACTCCGGGAGGACGCAGTATTTT. This translates into CAWHSGRTQYF.

This chain connects TRBV28 to TRBJ1-5; TRBD1 is a possible D gene (5 bases). The V and J ends lost 3 bases and 6 bases respectively, with 12 bases between them. This CDR3 is 14 amino acids long. Germline lookup yields CDR1 MDHEN and CDR2 SYDVKM. The CDR3 DNA reads TGTGCCAGCAGTTTCGGCGGGGGTGGTCAGCCCCAGCATTTT. This encodes CASSFGGGGQPQHF.

In this sample, this clone turned up a few times. The chain employs TRBV6-6 and TRBJ1-1, with D tentatively TRBD1 (5 bases). CDR3 length: 13 amino acids. CDR1 MNHNY and CDR2 SVGAGI come from the germline V gene (reference sequence). V dropped 3 bases and J dropped 6 bases, with 11 bases sitting between them. As DNA, the CDR3 is TGTGCCAGCAGTTATCAGGGACGATCTGAAGCTTTCTTT. Its translation is CASSYQGRSEAFF.